Here is one TCR beta chain with its context. CDR3 size: 16 residues. V lost 2 bases and J lost 7; bases outside the gene matches: 13. Germline V CDR1 and CDR2: MDHEN, SYDVKM. The data were taken from a study of STAT5B mutations in CD4+ large granular lymphocyte leukemia. The assay was run at survey level. The data were produced by immunoSEQ multiplex PCR, yet TCRdb's version contains in-frame clones alone and is incomplete. This table holds tens of thousands of clones, more than 80% found once. The TCR was taken from a human donor in good health. Source material: CD4+ T cells from blood buffy coats. The chain carries TRBV28 and TRBJ1-1, with 7 bases lining up with TRBD1. CDR3 bases: TGTGCCAGCAGTTTAGTGTTGGGAAGTCAGGGGGTTGAAGCTTTCTTT. It encodes CASSLVLGSQGVEAFF.